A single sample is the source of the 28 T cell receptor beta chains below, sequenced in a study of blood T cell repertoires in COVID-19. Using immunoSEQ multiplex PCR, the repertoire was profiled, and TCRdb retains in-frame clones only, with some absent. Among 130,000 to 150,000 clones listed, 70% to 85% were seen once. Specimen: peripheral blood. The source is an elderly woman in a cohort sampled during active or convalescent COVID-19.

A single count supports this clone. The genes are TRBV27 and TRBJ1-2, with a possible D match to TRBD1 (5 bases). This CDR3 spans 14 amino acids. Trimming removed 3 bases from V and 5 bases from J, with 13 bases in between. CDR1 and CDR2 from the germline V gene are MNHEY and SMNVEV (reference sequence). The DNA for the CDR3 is TGTGCCAGCAGTTTTTCCGGGGGTCATTATGGCTACACCTTC. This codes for CASSFSGGHYGYTF.

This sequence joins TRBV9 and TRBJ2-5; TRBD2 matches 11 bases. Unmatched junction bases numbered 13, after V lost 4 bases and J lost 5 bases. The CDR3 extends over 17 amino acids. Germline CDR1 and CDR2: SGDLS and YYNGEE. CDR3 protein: CASSPRGASGGSETQYF. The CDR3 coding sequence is TGTGCCAGCAGCCCCAGGGGGGCTAGCGGGGGGTCGGAGACCCAGTACTTC.

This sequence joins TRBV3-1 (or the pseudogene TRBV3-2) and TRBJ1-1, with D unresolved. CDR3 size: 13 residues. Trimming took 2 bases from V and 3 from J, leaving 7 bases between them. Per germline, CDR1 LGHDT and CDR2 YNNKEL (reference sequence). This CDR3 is CASSQLGDTEAFF. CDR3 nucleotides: TGTGCCAGCAGCCAATTGGGCGACACTGAAGCTTTCTTT.

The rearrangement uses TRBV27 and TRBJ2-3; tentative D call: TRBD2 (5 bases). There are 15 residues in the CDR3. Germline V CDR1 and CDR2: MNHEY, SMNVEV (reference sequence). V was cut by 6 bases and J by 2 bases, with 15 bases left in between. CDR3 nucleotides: TGTGCCAGCAGGGGAATCGGGGTCCCCACAGATACGCAGTATTTT. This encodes CASRGIGVPTDTQYF.

The CDR3 DNA is TGTGCCATCAAGACGGAGGGGCTAAACACAGATACGCAGTATTTT. Translation gives CAIKTEGLNTDTQYF. The genes are TRBV10-3 and TRBJ2-3; a possible D gene is TRBD2 (6 bases). V lost 7 bases and J lost 2, with 16 bases in between. In germline, CDR1 is ENHRY, CDR2 SYGVKD. The CDR3 totals 15 residues.

CDR3 sequence reads: CASSYSGRGGGETQYF. CDR3 bases: TGTGCCAGCAGTTACTCGGGGCGTGGGGGCGGTGAGACCCAGTACTTC. The genes are TRBV6-2 or TRBV6-3 and TRBJ2-5; a weak D match, TRBD1 (6 bases). The CDR3 is made up of 16 amino acids. V dropped 0 bases and J dropped 5 bases, with 16 bases sitting between them. Germline loops: CDR1 MNHEY, CDR2 SVGEGT.

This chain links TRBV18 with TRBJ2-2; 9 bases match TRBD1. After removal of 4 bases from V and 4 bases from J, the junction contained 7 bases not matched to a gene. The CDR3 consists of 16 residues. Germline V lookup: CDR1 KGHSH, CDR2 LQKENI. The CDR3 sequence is CASSRADRGSTGELFF. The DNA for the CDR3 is TGTGCCAGCTCACGGGCCGACAGGGGGAGCACCGGGGAGCTGTTTTTT.

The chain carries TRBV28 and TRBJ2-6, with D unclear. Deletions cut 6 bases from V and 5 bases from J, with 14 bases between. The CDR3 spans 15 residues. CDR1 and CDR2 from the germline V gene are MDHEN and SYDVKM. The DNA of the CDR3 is TGTGCCAGCAGCGCTCAGTGGAGACGGGCCAACGTCCTGACTTTC. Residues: CASSAQWRRANVLTF.

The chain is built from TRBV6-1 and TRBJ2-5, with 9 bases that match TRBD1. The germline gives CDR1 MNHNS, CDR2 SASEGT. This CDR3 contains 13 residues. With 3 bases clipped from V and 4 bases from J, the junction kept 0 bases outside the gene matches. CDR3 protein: CASSETGGETQYF. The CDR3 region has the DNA TGTGCCAGCAGTGAGACAGGGGGAGAGACCCAGTACTTC.

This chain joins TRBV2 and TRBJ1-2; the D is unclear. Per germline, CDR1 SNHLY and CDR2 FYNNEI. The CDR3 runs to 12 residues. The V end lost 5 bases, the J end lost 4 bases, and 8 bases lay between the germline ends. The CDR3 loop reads CASSSYSYGYTF. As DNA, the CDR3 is TGTGCCAGCAGTTCTTATAGCTATGGCTACACCTTC.

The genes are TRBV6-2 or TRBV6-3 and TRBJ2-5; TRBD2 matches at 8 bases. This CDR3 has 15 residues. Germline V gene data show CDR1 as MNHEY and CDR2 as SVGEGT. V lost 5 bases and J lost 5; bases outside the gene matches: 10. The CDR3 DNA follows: TGTGCCAGCAGTGGGGGCTTCGGGGGGGCCGAGACCCAGTACTTC. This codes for CASSGGFGGAETQYF.

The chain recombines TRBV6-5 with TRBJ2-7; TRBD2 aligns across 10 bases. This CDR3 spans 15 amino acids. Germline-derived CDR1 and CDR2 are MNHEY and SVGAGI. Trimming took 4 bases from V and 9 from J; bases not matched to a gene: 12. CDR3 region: CASSSSGGAGTPQYV. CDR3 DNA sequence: TGTGCCAGCAGTTCAAGCGGGGGGGCGGGAACCCCGCAGTACGTC.

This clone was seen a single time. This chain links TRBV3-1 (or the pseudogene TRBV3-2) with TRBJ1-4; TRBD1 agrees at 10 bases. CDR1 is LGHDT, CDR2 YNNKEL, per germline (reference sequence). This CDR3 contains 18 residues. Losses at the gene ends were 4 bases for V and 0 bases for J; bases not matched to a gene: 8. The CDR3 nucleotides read TGTGCCAGCAGCCTGAGGACAGGGGGGTATGCAACTAATGAAAAACTGTTTTTT. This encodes CASSLRTGGYATNEKLFF.

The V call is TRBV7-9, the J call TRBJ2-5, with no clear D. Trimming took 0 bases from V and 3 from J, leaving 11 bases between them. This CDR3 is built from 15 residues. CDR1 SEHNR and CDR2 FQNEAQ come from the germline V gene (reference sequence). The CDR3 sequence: CASSLAGLSKETQYF. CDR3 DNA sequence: TGTGCCAGCAGCTTAGCTGGCCTGTCCAAAGAGACCCAGTACTTC.

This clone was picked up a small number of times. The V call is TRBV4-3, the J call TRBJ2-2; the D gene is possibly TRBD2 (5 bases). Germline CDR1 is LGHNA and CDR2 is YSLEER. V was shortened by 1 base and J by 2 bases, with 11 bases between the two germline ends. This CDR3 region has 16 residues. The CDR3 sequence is CASSQAFRGNTGELFF. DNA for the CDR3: TGCGCCAGCAGCCAAGCTTTCCGGGGAAACACCGGGGAGCTGTTTTTT.

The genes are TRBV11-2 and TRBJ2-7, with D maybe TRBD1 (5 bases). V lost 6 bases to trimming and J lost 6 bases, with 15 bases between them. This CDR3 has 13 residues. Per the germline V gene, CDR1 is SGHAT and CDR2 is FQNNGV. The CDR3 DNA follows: TGTGCCAGCAGTCCCGATCAAAGGGGCGAGCAGTACTTC. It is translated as CASSPDQRGEQYF.

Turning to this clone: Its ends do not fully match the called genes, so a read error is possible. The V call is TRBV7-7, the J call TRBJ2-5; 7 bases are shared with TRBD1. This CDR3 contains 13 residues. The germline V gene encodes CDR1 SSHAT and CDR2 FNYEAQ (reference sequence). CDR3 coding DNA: TGTGCTAGCAGCTTGGGACAGCAAGAGACCCAGTACTTC. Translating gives CASSLGQQETQYF.

The CDR3 DNA follows: TGTGCCAGCAGTTGGAGACTAGCAGGCGGGGAGCTGTTTTTT. Protein: CASSWRLAGGELFF. V and J are TRBV27 and TRBJ2-2; 7 bases agree with TRBD2. Germline V gene sequence: CDR1 MNHEY, CDR2 SMNVEV (reference sequence). The CDR3 length is 14 residues. After removal of 4 bases from V and 7 bases from J, the junction contained 6 bases not matched to a gene.

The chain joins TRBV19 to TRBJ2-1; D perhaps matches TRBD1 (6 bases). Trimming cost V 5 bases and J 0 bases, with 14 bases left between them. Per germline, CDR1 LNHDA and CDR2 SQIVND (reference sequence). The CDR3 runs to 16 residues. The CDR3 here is CASSFRGTSSYNEQFF. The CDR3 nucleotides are TGTGCCAGTAGTTTTAGGGGGACCAGCTCCTACAATGAGCAGTTCTTC.

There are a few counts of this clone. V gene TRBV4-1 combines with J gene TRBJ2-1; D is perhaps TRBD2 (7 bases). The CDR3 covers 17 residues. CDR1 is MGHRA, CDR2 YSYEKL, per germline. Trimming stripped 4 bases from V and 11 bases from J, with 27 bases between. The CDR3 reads CASSPIGFFGVGGQQFF. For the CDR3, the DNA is TGCGCCAGCAGCCCAATAGGCTTCTTCGGGGTCGGGGGGCAGCAGTTCTTC.

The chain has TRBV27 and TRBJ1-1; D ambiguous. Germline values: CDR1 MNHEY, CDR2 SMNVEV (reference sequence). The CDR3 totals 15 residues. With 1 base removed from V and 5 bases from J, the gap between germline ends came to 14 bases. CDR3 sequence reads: CASSLLALRRTEAFF. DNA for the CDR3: TGTGCCAGCAGTTTATTGGCCTTGCGGAGGACTGAAGCTTTCTTT.

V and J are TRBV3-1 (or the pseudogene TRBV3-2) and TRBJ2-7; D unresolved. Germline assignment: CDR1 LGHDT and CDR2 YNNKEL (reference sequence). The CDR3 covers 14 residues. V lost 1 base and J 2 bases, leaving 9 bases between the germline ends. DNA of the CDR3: TGTGCCAGCAGCCAAGGCCCTGGCCCCTACGAGCAGTACTTC. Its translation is CASSQGPGPYEQYF.

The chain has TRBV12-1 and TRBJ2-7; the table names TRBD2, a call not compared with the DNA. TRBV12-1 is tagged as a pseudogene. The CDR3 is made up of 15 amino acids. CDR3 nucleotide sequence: TGTGCCAGCAGCCCTAGGCATTTCAAAAACTACGAGCAGTACTTC. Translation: CASSPRHFKNYEQYF.

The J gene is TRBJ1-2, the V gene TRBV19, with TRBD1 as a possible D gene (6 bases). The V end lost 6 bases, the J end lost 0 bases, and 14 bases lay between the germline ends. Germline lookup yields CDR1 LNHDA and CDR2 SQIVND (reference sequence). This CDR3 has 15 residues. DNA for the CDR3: TGTGCCAGTAGGATGGCGGGGGCGCCTAACTATGGCTACACCTTC. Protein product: CASRMAGAPNYGYTF.

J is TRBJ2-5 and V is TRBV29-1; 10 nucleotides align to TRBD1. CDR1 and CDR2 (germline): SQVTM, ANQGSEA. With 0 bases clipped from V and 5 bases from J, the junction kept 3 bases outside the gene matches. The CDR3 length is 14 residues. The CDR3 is CSVEEGQGRETQYF. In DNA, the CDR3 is TGCAGCGTTGAAGAGGGACAGGGGCGGGAGACCCAGTACTTC.

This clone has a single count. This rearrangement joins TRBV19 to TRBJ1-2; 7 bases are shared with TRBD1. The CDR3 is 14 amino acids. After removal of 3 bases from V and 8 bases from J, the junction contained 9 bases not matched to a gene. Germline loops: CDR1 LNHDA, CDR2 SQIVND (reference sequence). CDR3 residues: CASSIGDRVQGYTF. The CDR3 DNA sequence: TGTGCCAGTAGTATTGGAGACAGGGTACAGGGCTACACCTTC.

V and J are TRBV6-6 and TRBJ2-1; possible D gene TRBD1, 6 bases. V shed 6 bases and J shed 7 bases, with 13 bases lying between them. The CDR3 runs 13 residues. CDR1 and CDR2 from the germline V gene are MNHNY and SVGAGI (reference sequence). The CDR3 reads CASSDLRGNEQFF. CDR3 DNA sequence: TGTGCCAGCAGCGACCTCAGGGGAAATGAGCAGTTCTTC.

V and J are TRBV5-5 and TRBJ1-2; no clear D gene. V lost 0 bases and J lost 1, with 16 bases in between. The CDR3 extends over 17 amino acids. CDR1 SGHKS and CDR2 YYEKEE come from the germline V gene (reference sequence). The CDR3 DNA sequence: TGTGCCAGCAGCTTGGCCGGGAGCAGCATTTTTAACTATGGCTACACCTTC. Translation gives CASSLAGSSIFNYGYTF.